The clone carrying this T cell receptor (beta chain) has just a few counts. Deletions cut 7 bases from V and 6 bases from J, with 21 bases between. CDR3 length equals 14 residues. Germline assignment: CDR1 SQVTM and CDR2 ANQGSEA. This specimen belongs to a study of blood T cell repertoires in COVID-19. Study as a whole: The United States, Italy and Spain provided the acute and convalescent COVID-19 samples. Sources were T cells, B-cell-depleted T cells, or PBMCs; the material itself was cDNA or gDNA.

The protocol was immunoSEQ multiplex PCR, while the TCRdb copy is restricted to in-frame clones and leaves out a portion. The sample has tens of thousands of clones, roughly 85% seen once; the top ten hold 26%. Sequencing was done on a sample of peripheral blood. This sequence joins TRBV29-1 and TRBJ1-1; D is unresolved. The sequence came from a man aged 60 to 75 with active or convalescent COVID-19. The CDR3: CSASPLGALAEAFF. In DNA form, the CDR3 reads TGCAGCGCTTCCCCGTTGGGCGCCCTGGCTGAAGCTTTCTTT.